This is a list of T cell receptor beta chains from one sample in a study of Tregs in tolerant kidney transplant recipients. The assay was immunoSEQ multiplex PCR, and TCRdb's table has in-frame clones only and misses some. Of about 83,000 clones in the sample, approximately 98% were seen once. The sample in question was CD4+ T cells from blood, obtained before the transplant. These receptors came from a human donor who received a combined kidney and bone marrow transplant. CDR3s include the opening cysteine and the closing phenylalanine or tryptophan. A D gene is named only where the DNA matches it firmly. Not every row has a clone size; where given, it reads once, few, many or a size class.

abundance | j_gene | v_gene | d_gene | len | CDR3aa | CDR3nt
NA | TRBJ2-7 | TRBV7-9 | NA | 16 | CASSPGGRGPTYEQYF | TGTGCCAGCAGCCCCGGGGGGCGGGGCCCTACCTACGAGCAGTACTTC
NA | TRBJ2-3 | TRBV7-2 | NA | 16 | CASRITGTTSTDTQYF | TGTGCCAGCAGAATTACCGGGACAACTAGCACAGATACGCAGTATTTT
once | TRBJ2-5 | TRBV18 | TRBD1 | 14 | CASSLRTGQETQYF | TGTGCCAGCTCACTGCGGACAGGACAAGAGACCCAGTACTTC
NA | TRBJ2-1 | TRBV30 | TRBD2 | 16 | CAWSVRPGGSYNEQFF | TGTGCCTGGAGTGTACGACCGGGGGGGTCCTACAATGAGCAGTTCTTC
NA | TRBJ2-3 | TRBV5-1 | TRBD1 | 15 | CASSIGQGGPDTQYF | TGCGCCAGCAGCATTGGACAGGGAGGCCCAGATACGCAGTATTTT
NA | TRBJ2-7 | TRBV2 | TRBD1 | 14 | CASSRQGAAYEQYF | TGTGCCAGCAGTCGACAGGGGGCTGCATACGAGCAGTACTTC
once | TRBJ1-2 | TRBV6-5 | NA | 13 | CASRQGSNYGYTF | TGTGCCAGCAGACAGGGATCTAACTATGGCTACACCTTC
once | TRBJ2-7 | TRBV20-1 | NA | 11 | CSARHSYEQYF | TGCAGTGCTAGACACTCCTACGAGCAGTACTTC
NA | TRBJ2-3 | TRBV18 | NA | 14 | CASSLGGHTDTQYF | TGTGCCAGCTCACTGGGGGGGCACACAGATACGCAGTATTTT
NA | TRBJ1-5 | TRBV27 | NA | 15 | CASSLAGAFNQPQHF | TGTGCCAGCAGTTTAGCAGGGGCTTTCAATCAGCCCCAGCATTTT
NA | TRBJ1-5 | TRBV7-2 | TRBD1 | 15 | CASSFRTGGNQPQHF | TGTGCCAGCAGCTTTCGGACAGGGGGCAATCAGCCCCAGCATTTT
NA | TRBJ2-1 | TRBV18 | TRBD1 | 15 | CASSPRGQGVNEQFF | TGTGCCAGCTCACCAAGGGGACAGGGGGTAAATGAGCAGTTCTTC
NA | TRBJ1-2 | TRBV2 | TRBD1 | 16 | CASSEGRTGIGYGYTF | TGTGCCAGCAGTGAAGGGAGGACAGGGATCGGCTATGGCTACACCTTC
NA | TRBJ2-1 | TRBV7-6 | NA | 17 | CASSLYSSPGFYNEQFF | TGTGCCAGCAGCTTATACTCTTCTCCGGGTTTTTACAATGAGCAGTTCTTC
NA | TRBJ2-1 | TRBV7-3 | TRBD2 | 18 | CASSFNSPGTSGRLEQFF | TGTGCCAGCAGCTTCAACTCGCCAGGGACTAGCGGGAGACTTGAGCAGTTCTTC
NA | TRBJ2-2 | TRBV5-6 | TRBD2 | 17 | CASSATSGIANTGELFF | TGTGCCAGCAGCGCGACTAGCGGCATCGCGAACACCGGGGAGCTGTTTTTT
NA | TRBJ1-2 | TRBV5-1 | TRBD1 | 13 | CASSPGTGDGYTF | TGCGCCAGCAGCCCCGGGACAGGGGATGGCTACACCTTC
NA | TRBJ1-2 | TRBV7-9 | NA | 15 | CASSLTGTPVDGYTF | TGTGCCAGCAGCCTAACCGGGACACCCGTAGATGGCTACACCTTC
once | TRBJ2-7 | TRBV11-2 | TRBD2 | 14 | CASSLERGAYEQYF | TGTGCCAGCAGCTTAGAGCGGGGGGCCTACGAGCAGTACTTC
NA | TRBJ2-7 | TRBV5-4 | NA | 16 | CASSLAAGTGPYEQYF | TGTGCCAGCAGCTTGGCCGCGGGGACGGGACCTTACGAGCAGTACTTC
once | TRBJ2-1 | TRBV19 | NA | 12 | CASHHRDNEQFF | TGTGCCAGCCACCACAGGGACAATGAGCAGTTCTTC
NA | TRBJ2-7 | TRBV7-9 | NA | 14 | CASSSGQIVGRQYF | TGTGCCAGCAGCTCTGGACAGATTGTGGGGCGGCAGTACTTC
NA | TRBJ2-4 | TRBV4-2 | NA | 15 | CASSQEGAAKNIQYF | TGTGCCAGCAGCCAAGAGGGGGCAGCCAAAAACATTCAGTACTTC
NA | TRBJ2-7 | TRBV13 | TRBD2 | 17 | CASSLTPGLADTYEQYF | TGTGCCAGCAGCTTGACCCCGGGACTAGCGGACACCTACGAGCAGTACTTC
NA | TRBJ1-5 | TRBV28 | NA | 16 | CASSPASGLVIQPQHF | TGTGCCAGCAGTCCGGCCAGCGGGCTTGTGATTCAGCCCCAGCATTTT
NA | TRBJ2-5 | TRBV10-3 | TRBD1 | 13 | CAISRQGSETQYF | TGTGCCATCAGCCGACAGGGTTCAGAGACCCAGTACTTC
NA | TRBJ1-4 | TRBV7-9 | NA | 15 | CASSPMTGTNEKLFF | TGTGCCAGCAGCCCAATGACAGGAACTAATGAAAAACTGTTTTTT
NA | TRBJ1-3 | TRBV10-2 | TRBD1 | 15 | CASSEPTGAGNTIYF | TGCGCCAGCAGTGAACCCACAGGGGCTGGAAACACCATATATTTT
NA | TRBJ2-1 | TRBV19 | TRBD1 | 14 | CASIPRGSYNEQFF | TGTGCCAGTATCCCCAGGGGGTCCTACAATGAGCAGTTCTTC
NA | TRBJ2-1 | TRBV5-4 | TRBD2 | 14 | CASSFQRESNEQFF | TGTGCCAGCAGCTTCCAGCGGGAGTCCAATGAGCAGTTCTTC
NA | TRBJ1-2 | TRBV7-9 | TRBD1 | 15 | CASSLPRQGTNGYTF | TGTGCCAGCAGCTTACCCCGACAGGGAACTAATGGCTACACCTTC
NA | TRBJ2-7 | TRBV19 | TRBD1 | 13 | CASSWDRENEQYF | TGTGCCAGTAGTTGGGACAGAGAGAACGAGCAGTACTTC